This T cell receptor (beta chain) was identified during a study of response to subunit inactivated influenza vaccine. Findings of the study overall: Authors suggested few new T cells are recruited by each seasonal influenza vaccination.

TCRdb re-derived calls from the RT-PCR reads in MiXCR, one entry per CDR3 protein. The sample holds 490,000 or so distinct CDR3 sequences, roughly 8.2% seen once. This clonotype was seen a handful of times. Antigen unknown. Germline loops: CDR1 SGHAT, CDR2 FQNNGV. With 5 bases removed from V and 1 base from J, the gap between germline ends came to 8 bases. There are 14 residues in the CDR3. The material sequenced was PBMCs from blood, taken roughly 24 months after vaccination. The TCR sequence derives from a man aged 50-75 years who received an inactivated influenza vaccine. This chain connects TRBV11-2 to TRBJ2-2; possible D gene TRBD2, 5 bases. The CDR3 loop reads CASSGGRNTGELFF. DNA of the CDR3: TGTGCCAGCAGCGGAGGCCGGAACACCGGGGAGCTGTTTTTT.